This T cell receptor beta chain was sequenced in a study of blood T cell repertoires in COVID-19. The overall study: Spain, Italy and the United States supplied samples that represented acute and convalescent COVID-19. PBMCs, B-cell-depleted T cells, or T cells provided the cDNA or gDNA that made up the material.

Original methodology: Using reference gene primer amplification, nucleated cell counts were estimated. TCRdb's table, derived via immunoSEQ multiplex PCR, lists solely in-frame clones and lacks some. That table is the source of V, J and clone size, and D and trimming were worked out from the DNA. There are over 100,000 clones in the sample; about 87% occur only once, and 6.6% lies in the top ten. The sequenced sample consisted of peripheral blood. This sequence originates from a woman in her forties or fifties with acute or convalescent COVID-19.

CDR3 nucleotide sequence: TGTGCCAGCAGCTTACGGACAGTCTATGGCTACACCTTC. It yields the protein CASSLRTVYGYTF. This sequence joins TRBV7-9 and TRBJ1-2; TRBD1 is a possible D gene (6 bases). Germline V gives CDR1 SEHNR, CDR2 FQNEAQ (reference sequence). The CDR3 has 13 residues. Trimming stripped 2 bases from V and 4 bases from J, with 8 bases between.